One sample yielded the 7 T cell receptor beta chains listed below, sequenced in a study of T-cell memory formation after mild COVID-19. TCRdb used MiXCR to reprocess the 5' RACE reads, holding one entry per CDR3 protein. The top ten clones hold roughly 23% of a sample with some 250,000 distinct CDR3 sequences, roughly 18% of them seen once. The sequencing input was PBMCs or a T cell subset sorted from them (not recorded which). These receptors all stem from a man aged 18-30 years who had mild COVID-19 (a few samples of this study predate the infection). Cell type and time point are not known.

This clonotype was picked up many times. The gene calls are TRBV6-2 or TRBV6-3 and TRBJ2-7; no clear D gene. There are 15 residues in the CDR3. Germline V gene data show CDR1 as MNHEY and CDR2 as SVGEGT. Between the trimmed V and J ends, which lost 2 bases and 1 base, there was a span of 12 bases. The CDR3: CASSYLGPISYEQYF. Written as DNA, the CDR3 is TGTGCCAGCAGTTACCTTGGACCGATTTCCTACGAGCAGTACTTC.

The chain employs TRBV6-1 and TRBJ2-1; 8 nucleotides line up with TRBD2. This CDR3 has 15 amino acids. Germline-derived CDR1 and CDR2 are MNHNS and SASEGT. J lost 3 bases, V lost 3 bases, and 4 bases had no gene match. CDR3 protein: CASSDLAGYYNEQFF. The CDR3, as DNA: TGTGCCAGCAGTGACTTAGCGGGGTACTACAATGAGCAGTTCTTC.

The rearrangement joins TRBV6-6 to TRBJ2-7; a weak D match, TRBD1 (6 bases). This CDR3 spans 14 amino acids. Per the germline V gene, CDR1 is MNHNY and CDR2 is SVGAGI (reference sequence). V was trimmed by 5 bases and J by 5 bases, leaving 16 bases between them. The CDR3 reads CASSPPGVVNEQYV. The CDR3 nucleotides are TGTGCCAGCAGTCCTCCAGGGGTGGTTAACGAGCAGTACGTC.

The rearrangement links TRBV30 to TRBJ1-1, with 8 bases identical to TRBD1. This CDR3 region has 15 residues. Per the germline V gene, CDR1 is GTSNPN and CDR2 is SVGIG (reference sequence). V lost 3 bases and J lost 3; bases outside the gene matches: 9. CDR3 DNA: TGTGCCTGGAGGGCAAGACAGGGGAGGTACACTGAAGCTTTCTTT. Amino acids: CAWRARQGRYTEAFF. Full variable domain (missing parts from reference TRBV30 and TRBJ1-1): SQTIHQWPATLVQPVGSPLSLECTVEGTSNPNLYWYRQAAGRGLQLLFYSVGIGQISSEVPQNLSASRPQDRQFILSSKKLLLSDSGFYLCAWRARQGRYTEAFFGQGTRLTVV.

The V call is TRBV10-2, the J call TRBJ2-5; 7 bases map to TRBD1. V gave up 3 bases and J gave up 1 base; unmatched junction bases: 5. The CDR3 length is 15 residues. Germline CDR1 is WSHSY and CDR2 is SAAADI. CDR3 region: CASSDLQGTQETQYF. The CDR3, as DNA: TGCGCCAGCAGTGATTTACAGGGGACCCAAGAGACCCAGTACTTC.

The chain links TRBV7-9 to TRBJ2-1; no reliable D call. This CDR3 comprises 13 residues. V gave up 1 base and J gave up 5 bases, with 6 bases separating them. Germline CDR1 SEHNR, CDR2 FQNEAQ (reference sequence). The CDR3 region is CASSLDYNNEQFF. CDR3 bases: TGTGCCAGCAGCTTAGACTACAACAATGAGCAGTTCTTC.

This clonotype was observed a few times. The V call is TRBV12-3 or TRBV12-4, the J call TRBJ1-1, with D possibly being TRBD1 (5 bases). The V end was cut by 7 bases, the J end by 5 bases, with 11 bases between. The CDR3 runs 12 residues. For the CDR3, the DNA is TGTGCCAGCATCGGGGGGTCGACTGAAGCTTTCTTT. Protein product: CASIGGSTEAFF.